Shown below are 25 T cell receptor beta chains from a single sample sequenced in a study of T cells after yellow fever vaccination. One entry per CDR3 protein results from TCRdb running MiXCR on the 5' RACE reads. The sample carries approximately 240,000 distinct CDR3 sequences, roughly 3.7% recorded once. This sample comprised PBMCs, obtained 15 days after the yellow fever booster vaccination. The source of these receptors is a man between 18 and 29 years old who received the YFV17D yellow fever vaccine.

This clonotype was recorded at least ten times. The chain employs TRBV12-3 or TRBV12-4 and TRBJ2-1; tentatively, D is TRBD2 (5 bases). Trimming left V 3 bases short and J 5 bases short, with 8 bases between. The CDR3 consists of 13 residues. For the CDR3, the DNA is TGTGCCAGCAGTTTCTCGGAGGACAATGAGCAGTTCTTC. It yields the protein CASSFSEDNEQFF.

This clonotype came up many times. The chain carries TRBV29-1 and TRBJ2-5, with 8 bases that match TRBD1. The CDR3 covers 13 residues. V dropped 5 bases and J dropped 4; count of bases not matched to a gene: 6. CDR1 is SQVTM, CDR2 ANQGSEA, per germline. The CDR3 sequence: CSVTGTGAETQYF. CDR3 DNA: TGCAGCGTTACCGGGACAGGAGCAGAGACCCAGTACTTC.

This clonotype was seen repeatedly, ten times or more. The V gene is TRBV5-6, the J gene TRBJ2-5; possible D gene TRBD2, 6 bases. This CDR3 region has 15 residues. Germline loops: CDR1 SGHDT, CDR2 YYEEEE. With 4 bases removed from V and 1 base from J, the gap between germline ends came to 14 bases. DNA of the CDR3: TGTGCCAGCAGCCCGGGGGTGGCTGTCCAAGAGACCCAGTACTTC. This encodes CASSPGVAVQETQYF.

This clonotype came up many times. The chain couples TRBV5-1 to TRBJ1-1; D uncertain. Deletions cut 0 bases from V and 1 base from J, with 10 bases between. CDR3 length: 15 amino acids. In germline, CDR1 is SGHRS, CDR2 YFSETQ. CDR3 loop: CASSLGVLENTEAFF. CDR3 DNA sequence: TGCGCCAGCAGCTTGGGGGTCCTTGAGAACACTGAAGCTTTCTTT.

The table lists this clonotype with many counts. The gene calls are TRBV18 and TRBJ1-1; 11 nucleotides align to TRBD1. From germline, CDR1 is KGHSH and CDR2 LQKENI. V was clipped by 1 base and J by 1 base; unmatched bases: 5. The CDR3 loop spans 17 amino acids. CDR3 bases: TGTGCCAGCTCACCACAGGGGACAGGGGGTAGGAACACTGAAGCTTTCTTT. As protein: CASSPQGTGGRNTEAFF.

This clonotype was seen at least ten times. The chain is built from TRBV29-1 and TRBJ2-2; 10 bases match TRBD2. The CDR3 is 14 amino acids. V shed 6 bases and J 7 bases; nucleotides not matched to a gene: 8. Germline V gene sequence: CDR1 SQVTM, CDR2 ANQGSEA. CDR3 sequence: CSVISGGPSGELFF. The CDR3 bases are TGCAGCGTGATTAGCGGGGGGCCGAGCGGGGAGCTGTTTTTT.

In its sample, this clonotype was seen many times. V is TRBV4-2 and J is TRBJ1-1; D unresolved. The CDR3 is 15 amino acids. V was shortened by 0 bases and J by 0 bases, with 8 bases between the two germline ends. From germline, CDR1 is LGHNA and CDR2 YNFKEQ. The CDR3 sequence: CASSQERQMNTEAFF. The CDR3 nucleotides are TGTGCCAGCAGCCAAGAGCGGCAGATGAACACTGAAGCTTTCTTT.

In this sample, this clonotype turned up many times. CDR3 loop: CAAKGAADTQYF. CDR3 DNA sequence: TGTGCCGCAAAGGGGGCTGCAGATACGCAGTATTTT. This chain connects TRBV2 to TRBJ2-3; 7 nucleotides line up with TRBD1. V trimming: 11 bases; J trimming: 4 bases; junction bases outside the gene matches: 6. CDR3 size: 12 residues. Per germline, CDR1 SNHLY and CDR2 FYNNEI.

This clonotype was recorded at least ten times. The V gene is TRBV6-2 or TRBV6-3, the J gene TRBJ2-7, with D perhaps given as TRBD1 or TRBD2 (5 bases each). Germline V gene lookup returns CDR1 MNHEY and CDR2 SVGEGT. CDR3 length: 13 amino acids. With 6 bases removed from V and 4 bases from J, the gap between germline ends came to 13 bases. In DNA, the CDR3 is TGTGCCAGCAGCCGTAGGGACGAGTACGAGCAGTACGTC. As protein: CASSRRDEYEQYV.

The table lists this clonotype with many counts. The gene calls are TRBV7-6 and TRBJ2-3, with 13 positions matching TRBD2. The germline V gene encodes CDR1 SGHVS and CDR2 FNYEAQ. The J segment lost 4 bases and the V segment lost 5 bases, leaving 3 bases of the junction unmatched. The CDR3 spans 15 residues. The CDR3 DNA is TGTGCCAGCAGCAGCGGGACTAGCGGGGCAGATACGCAGTATTTT. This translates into CASSSGTSGADTQYF.

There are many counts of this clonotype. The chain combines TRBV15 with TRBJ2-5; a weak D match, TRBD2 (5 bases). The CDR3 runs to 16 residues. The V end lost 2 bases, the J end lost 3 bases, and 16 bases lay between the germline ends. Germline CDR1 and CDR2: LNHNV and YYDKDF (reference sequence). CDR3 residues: CATSRPRLLREETQYF. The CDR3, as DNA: TGTGCCACCAGCAGACCTCGACTTCTGAGGGAAGAGACCCAGTACTTC.

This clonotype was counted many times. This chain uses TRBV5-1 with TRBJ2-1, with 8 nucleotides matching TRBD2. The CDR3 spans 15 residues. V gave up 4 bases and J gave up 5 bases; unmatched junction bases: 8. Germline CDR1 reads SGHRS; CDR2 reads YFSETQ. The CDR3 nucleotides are TGCGCCAGCAGCCGCACGGGGGGGCCTAACAATGAGCAGTTCTTC. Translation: CASSRTGGPNNEQFF.

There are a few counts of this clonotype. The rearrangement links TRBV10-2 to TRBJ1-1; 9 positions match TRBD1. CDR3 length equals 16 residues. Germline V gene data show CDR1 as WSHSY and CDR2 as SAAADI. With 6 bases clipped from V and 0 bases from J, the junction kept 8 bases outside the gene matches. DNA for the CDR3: TGCGCCAGCAGGGACAGGGGTATGGTCATGAACACTGAAGCTTTCTTT. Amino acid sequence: CASRDRGMVMNTEAFF.

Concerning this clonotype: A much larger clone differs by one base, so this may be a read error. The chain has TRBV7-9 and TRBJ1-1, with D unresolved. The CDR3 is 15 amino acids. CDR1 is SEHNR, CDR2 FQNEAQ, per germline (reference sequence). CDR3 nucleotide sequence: TGTGCCGGCAGCTTAAAGAGGGTCGGGTGGACTGAAGCTTTCTTT. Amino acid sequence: CAGSLKRVGWTEAFF. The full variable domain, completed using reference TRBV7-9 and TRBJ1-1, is DTGVSQNPRHKITKRGQNVTFRCDPISEHNRLYWYRQTLGQGPEFLTYFQNEAQLEKSRLLSDRFSAERPKGSFSTLEIQRTEQGDSAMYLCAGSLKRVGWTEAFFGQGTRLTVV.

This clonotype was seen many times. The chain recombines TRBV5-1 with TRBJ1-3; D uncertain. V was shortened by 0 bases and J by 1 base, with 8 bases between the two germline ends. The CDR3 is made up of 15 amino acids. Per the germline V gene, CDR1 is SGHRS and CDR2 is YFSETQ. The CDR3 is CASSLEAWSGNTIYF. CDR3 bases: TGCGCCAGCAGCTTGGAGGCCTGGTCTGGAAACACCATATATTTT. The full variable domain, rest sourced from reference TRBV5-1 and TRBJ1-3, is KAGVTQTPRYLIKTRGQQVTLSCSPISGHRSVSWYQQTPGQGLQFLFEYFSETQRNKGNFPGRFSGRQFSNSRSEMNVSTLELGDSALYLCASSLEAWSGNTIYFGEGSWLTVV.

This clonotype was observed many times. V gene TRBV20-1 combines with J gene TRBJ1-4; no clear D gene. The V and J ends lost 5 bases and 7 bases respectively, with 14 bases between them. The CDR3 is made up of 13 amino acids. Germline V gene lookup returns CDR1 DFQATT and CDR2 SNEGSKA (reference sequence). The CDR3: CSAFLSGTEKLFF. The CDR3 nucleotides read TGCAGTGCTTTTCTGTCGGGTACTGAAAAACTGTTTTTT.

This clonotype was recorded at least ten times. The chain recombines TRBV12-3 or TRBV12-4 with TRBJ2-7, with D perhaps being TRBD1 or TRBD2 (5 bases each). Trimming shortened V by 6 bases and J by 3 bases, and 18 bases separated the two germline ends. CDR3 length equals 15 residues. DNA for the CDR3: TGTGCCAGCAGCGAGGGGTCGGCCGGGCTCTACGAGCAGTACTTC. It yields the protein CASSEGSAGLYEQYF.

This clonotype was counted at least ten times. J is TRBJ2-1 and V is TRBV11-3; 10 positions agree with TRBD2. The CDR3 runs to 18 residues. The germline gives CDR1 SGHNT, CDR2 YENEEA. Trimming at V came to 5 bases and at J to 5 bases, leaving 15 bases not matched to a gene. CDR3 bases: TGTGCCAGCAGCCGCTCAGCTAGCGGGGGACATCGTCACAATGAGCAGTTCTTC. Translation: CASSRSASGGHRHNEQFF.

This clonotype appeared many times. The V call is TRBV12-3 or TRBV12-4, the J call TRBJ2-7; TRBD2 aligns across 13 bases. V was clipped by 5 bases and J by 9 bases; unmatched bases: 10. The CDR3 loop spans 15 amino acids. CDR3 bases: TGTGCCAGCAGTCCGTTGACTAGCGGGGGGCTGGGGCAGTACTTC. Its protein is CASSPLTSGGLGQYF.

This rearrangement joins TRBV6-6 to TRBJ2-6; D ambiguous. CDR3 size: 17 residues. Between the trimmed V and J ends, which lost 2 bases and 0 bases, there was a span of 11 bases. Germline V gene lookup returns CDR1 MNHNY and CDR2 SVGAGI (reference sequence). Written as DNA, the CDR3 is TGTGCCAGCAGTTACGCCCCACCAGACTCTGGGGCCAACGTCCTGACTTTC. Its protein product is CASSYAPPDSGANVLTF.

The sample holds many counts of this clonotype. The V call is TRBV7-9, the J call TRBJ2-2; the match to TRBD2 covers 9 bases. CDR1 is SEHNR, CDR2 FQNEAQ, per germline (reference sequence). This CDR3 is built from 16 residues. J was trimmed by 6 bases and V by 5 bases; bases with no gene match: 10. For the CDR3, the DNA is TGTGCCAGCAGCCAGCTGGCGGGGGGGGTTTCCGGGGAGCTGTTTTTT. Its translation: CASSQLAGGVSGELFF.

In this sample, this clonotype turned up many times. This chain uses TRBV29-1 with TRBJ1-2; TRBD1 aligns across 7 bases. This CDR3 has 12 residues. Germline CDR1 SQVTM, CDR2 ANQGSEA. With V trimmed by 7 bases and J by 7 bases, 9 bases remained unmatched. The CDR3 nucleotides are TGCAGCGGGGGGGGACAGTTGTTTGGCTACACCTTC. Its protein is CSGGGQLFGYTF.

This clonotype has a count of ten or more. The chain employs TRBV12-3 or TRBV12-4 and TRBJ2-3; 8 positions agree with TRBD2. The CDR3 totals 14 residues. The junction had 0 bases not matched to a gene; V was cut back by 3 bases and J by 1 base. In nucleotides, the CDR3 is TGTGCCAGCAGTTTTAGCGGGGGCACAGATACGCAGTATTTT. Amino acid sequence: CASSFSGGTDTQYF.

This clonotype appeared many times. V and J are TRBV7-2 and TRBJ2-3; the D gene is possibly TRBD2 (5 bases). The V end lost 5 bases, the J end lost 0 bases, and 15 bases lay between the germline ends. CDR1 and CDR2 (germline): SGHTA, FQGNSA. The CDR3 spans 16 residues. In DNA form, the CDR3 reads TGTGCCAGCAGCGGCCTAACGACGGGGAGCACAGATACGCAGTATTTT. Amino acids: CASSGLTTGSTDTQYF. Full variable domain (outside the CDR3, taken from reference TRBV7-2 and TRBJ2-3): GAGVSQSPSNKVTEKGKDVELRCDPISGHTALYWYRQSLGQGLEFLIYFQGNSAPDKSGLPSDRFSAERTGGSVSTLTIQRTQQEDSAVYLCASSGLTTGSTDTQYFGPGTRLTVL.

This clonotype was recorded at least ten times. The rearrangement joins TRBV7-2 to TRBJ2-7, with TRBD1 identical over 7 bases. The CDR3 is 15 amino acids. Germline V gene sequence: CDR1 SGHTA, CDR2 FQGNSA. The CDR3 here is CASRLGLQGAYEQYV. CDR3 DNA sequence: TGTGCCAGCAGATTAGGCCTCCAGGGGGCCTACGAGCAGTACGTC.